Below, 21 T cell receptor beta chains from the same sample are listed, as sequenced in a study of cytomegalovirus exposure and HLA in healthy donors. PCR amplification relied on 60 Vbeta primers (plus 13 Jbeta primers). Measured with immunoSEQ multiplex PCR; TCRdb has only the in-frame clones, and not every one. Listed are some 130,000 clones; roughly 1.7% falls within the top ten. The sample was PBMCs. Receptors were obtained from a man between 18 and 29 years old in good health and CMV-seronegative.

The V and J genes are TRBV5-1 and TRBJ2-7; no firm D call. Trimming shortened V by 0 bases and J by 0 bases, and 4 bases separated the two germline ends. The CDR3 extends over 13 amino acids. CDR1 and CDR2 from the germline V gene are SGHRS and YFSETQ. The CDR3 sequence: CASSLGSSYEQYF. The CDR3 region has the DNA TGCGCCAGCAGCTTGGGGAGCTCCTACGAGCAGTACTTC.

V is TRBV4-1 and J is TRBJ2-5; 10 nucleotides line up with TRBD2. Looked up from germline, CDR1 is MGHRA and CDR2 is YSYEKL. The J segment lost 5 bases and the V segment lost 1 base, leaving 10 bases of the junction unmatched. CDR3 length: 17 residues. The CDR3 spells CASSQGVSGRYGETQYF. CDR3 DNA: TGCGCCAGCAGCCAAGGGGTTAGCGGGAGGTACGGGGAGACCCAGTACTTC.

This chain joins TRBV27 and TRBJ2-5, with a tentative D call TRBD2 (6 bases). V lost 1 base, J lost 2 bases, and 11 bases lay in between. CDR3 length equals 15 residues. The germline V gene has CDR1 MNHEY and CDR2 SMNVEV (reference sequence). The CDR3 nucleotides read TGTGCCAGCAGTTTATACGGGAGAGTTCAAGAGACCCAGTACTTC. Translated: CASSLYGRVQETQYF.

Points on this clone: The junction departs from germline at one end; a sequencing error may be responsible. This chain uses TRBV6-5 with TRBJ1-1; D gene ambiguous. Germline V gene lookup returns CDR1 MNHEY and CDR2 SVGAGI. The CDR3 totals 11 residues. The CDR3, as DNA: TGTGCCAGCAACTCCAATACTGCAGCTTTCTTT. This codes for CASNSNTAAFF.

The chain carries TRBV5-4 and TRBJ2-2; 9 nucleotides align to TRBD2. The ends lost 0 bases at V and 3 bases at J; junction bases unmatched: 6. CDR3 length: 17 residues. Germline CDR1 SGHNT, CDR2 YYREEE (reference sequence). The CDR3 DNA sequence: TGTGCCAGCAGCTTGGTTCTAGCGGGGATATACACCGGGGAGCTGTTTTTT. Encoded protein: CASSLVLAGIYTGELFF.

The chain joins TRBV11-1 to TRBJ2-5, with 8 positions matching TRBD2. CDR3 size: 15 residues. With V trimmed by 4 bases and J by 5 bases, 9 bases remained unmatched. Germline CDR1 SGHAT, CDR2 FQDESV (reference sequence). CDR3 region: CASSSLLSGMETQYF. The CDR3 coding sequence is TGTGCCAGCAGCTCCTTACTTAGCGGGATGGAGACCCAGTACTTC. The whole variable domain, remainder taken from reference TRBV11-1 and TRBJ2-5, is EAEVAQSPRYKITEKSQAVAFWCDPISGHATLYWYRQILGQGPELLVQFQDESVVDDSQLPKDRFSAERLKGVDSTLKIQPAELGDSAMYLCASSSLLSGMETQYFGPGTRLLVL.

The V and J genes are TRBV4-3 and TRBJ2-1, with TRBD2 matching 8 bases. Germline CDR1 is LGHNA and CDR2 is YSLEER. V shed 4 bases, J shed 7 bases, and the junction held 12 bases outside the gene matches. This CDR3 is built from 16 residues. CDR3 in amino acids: CASSLRPSGRANEQFF. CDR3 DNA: TGCGCCAGCAGCCTTAGACCCAGCGGGAGAGCAAATGAGCAGTTCTTC.

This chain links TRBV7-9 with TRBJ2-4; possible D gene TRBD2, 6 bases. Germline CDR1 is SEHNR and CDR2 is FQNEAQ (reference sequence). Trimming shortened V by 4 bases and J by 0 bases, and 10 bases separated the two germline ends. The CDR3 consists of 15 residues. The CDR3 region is CASSSGGGAKNIQYF. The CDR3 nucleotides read TGTGCCAGCAGCTCTGGGGGAGGAGCCAAAAACATTCAGTACTTC. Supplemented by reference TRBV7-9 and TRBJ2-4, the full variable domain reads DTGVSQNPRHKITKRGQNVTFRCDPISEHNRLYWYRQTLGQGPEFLTYFQNEAQLEKSRLLSDRFSAERPKGSFSTLEIQRTEQGDSAMYLCASSSGGGAKNIQYFGAGTRLSVL.

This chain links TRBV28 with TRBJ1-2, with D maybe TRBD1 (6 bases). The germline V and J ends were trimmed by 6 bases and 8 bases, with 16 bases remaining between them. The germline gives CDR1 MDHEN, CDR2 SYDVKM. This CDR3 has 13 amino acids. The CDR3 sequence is CASSPRAGAGYTF. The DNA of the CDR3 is TGTGCCAGCAGCCCTAGGGCAGGGGCAGGCTACACCTTC.

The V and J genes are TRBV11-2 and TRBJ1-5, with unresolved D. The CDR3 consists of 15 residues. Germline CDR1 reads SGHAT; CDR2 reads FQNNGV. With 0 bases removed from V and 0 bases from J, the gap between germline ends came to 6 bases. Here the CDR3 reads CASSLDPYSNQPQHF. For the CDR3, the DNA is TGTGCCAGCAGCTTAGATCCCTATAGCAATCAGCCCCAGCATTTT.

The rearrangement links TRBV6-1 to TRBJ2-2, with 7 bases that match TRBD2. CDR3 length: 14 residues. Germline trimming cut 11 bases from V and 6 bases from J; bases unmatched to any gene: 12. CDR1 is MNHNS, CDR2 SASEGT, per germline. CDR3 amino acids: CAFESTSRPGELFF. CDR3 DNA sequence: TGTGCCTTCGAATCGACTAGCAGGCCCGGGGAGCTGTTTTTT.

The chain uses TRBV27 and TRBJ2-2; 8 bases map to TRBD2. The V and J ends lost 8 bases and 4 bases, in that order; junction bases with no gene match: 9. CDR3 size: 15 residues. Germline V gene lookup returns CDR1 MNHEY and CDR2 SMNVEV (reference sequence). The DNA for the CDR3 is TGTGCCAGCTGCCCACGGGGGGGGAGCACCGGGGAGCTGTTTTTT. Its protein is CASCPRGGSTGELFF.

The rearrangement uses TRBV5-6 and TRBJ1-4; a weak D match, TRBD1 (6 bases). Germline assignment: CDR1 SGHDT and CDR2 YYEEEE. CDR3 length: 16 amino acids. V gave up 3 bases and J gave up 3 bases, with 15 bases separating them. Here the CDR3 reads CASSWGQRPPNEKLFF. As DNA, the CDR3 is TGTGCCAGCAGCTGGGGACAACGACCACCTAATGAAAAACTGTTTTTT.

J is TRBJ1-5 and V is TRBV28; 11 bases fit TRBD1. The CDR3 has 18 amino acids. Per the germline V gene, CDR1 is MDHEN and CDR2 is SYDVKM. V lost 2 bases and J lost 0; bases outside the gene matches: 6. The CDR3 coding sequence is TGTGCCAGCAGTTTAGGGACAGGGGGGACCATTAGCAATCAGCCCCAGCATTTT. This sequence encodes CASSLGTGGTISNQPQHF.

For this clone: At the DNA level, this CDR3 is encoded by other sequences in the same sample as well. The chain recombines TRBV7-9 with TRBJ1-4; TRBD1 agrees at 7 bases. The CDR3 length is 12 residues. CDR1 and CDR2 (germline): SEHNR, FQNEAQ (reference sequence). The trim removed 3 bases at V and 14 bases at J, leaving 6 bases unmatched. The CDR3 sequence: CASSFSGGELFF. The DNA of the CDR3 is TGTGCCAGCAGCTTTTCAGGGGGAGAGCTGTTTTTT.

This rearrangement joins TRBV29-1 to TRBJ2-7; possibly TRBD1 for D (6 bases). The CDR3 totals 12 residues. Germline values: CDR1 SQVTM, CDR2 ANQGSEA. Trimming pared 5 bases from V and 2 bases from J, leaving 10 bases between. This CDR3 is CSVTRGPYEQYF. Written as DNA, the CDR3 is TGCAGCGTTACCAGGGGACCCTACGAGCAGTACTTC.

The CDR3 DNA reads as TGTGCCAGCAGCTTGGTCGCCGGGAAGGGCTACGAGCAGTACTTC. This gives the protein CASSLVAGKGYEQYF. The chain links TRBV5-5 to TRBJ2-7; perhaps TRBD2 as D (5 bases). The germline gives CDR1 SGHKS, CDR2 YYEKEE (reference sequence). Deletions cut 0 bases from V and 3 bases from J, with 13 bases between. The CDR3 covers 15 residues.

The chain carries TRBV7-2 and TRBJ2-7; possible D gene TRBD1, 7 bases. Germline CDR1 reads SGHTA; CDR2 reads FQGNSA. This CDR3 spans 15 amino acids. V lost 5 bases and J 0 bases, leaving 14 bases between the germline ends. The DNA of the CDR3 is TGTGCCAGCAGCGGAGGGACAGCAAACTCCTACGAGCAGTACTTC. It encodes CASSGGTANSYEQYF.

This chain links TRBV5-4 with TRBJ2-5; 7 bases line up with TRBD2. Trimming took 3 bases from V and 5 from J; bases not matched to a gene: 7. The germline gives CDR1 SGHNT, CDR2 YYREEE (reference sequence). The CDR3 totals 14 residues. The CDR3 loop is CASSSPGLKETQYF. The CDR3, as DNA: TGTGCCAGCAGCTCACCGGGACTAAAGGAGACCCAGTACTTC.

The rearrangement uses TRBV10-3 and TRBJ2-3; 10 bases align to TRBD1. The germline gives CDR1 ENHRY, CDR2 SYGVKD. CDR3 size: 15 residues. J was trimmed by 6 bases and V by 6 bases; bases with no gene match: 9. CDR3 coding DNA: TGTGCCATCAGGTTTGACAGGGGGCGCAGGGATACGCAGTATTTT. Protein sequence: CAIRFDRGRRDTQYF.

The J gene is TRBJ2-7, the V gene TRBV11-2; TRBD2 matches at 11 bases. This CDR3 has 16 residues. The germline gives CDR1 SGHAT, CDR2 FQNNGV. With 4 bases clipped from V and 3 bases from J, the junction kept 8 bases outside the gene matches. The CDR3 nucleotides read TGTGCCAGCAGCTCCACTAGCGGGAGACTAATCTACGAGCAGTACTTC. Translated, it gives CASSSTSGRLIYEQYF.